This T cell receptor beta chain comes out of a study of cytomegalovirus exposure and HLA in healthy donors. Study conclusions and caveats: Later on, an analysis showed TCR association rates differing by HLA locus, with DRB1 the most and HLA-C the fewest.

As for this clone: As yet, its antigen is unknown.

Primers included in the PCR were 60 Vbeta and 13 Jbeta primers. Sequencing was performed with immunoSEQ multiplex PCR; in TCRdb, only in-frame clones are kept and a portion is missing. The sample includes tens of thousands of clones, approximately 79% of them seen just once. What was sequenced was PBMCs. The sequence came from a woman in her 30s in good health and CMV-seropositive.

This chain's CDR3 is CAWSTGGANTEAFF. CDR3 DNA: TGTGCCTGGAGTACAGGGGGCGCGAACACTGAAGCTTTCTTT. The chain couples TRBV30 to TRBJ1-1; 9 nucleotides align to TRBD1. This CDR3 is 14 amino acids long. V lost 2 bases to trimming and J lost 1 base; unmatched junction nucleotides: 2. CDR1 GTSNPN and CDR2 SVGIG come from the germline V gene (reference sequence).